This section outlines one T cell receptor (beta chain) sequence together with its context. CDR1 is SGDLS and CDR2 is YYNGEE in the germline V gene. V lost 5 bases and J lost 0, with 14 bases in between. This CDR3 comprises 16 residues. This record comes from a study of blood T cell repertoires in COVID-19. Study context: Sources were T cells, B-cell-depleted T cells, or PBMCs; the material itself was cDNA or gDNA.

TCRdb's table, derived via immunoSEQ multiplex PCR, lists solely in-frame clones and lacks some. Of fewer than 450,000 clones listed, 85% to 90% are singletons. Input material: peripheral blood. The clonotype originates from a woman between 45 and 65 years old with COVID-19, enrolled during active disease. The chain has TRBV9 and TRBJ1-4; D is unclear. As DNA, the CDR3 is TGTGCCAGCAGTCCCAGGTCGGGAACAACTAATGAAAAACTGTTTTTT. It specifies CASSPRSGTTNEKLFF.